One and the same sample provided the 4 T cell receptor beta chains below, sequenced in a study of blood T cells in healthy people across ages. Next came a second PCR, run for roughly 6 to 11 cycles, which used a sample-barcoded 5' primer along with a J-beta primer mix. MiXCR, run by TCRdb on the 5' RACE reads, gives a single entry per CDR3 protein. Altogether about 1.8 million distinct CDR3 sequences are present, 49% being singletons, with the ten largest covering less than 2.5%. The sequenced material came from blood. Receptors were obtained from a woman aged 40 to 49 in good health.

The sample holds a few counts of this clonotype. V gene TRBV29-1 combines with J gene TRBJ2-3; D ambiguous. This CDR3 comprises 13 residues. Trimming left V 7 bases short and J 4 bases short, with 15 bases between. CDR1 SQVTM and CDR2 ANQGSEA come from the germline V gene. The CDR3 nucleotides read TGCAGCGCGAAGAGCCGCACTGCAGATACGCAGTATTTT. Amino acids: CSAKSRTADTQYF.

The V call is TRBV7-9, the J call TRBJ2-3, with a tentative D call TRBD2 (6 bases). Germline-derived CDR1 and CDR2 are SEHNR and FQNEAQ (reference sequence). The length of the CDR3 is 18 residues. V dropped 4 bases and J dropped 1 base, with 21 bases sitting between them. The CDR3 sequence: CASSYAPRAGYRTDTQYF. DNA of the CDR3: TGTGCCAGCAGCTACGCCCCCCGGGCGGGATACCGCACAGATACGCAGTATTTT. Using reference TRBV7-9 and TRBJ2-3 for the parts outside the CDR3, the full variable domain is DTGVSQNPRHKITKRGQNVTFRCDPISEHNRLYWYRQTLGQGPEFLTYFQNEAQLEKSRLLSDRFSAERPKGSFSTLEIQRTEQGDSAMYLCASSYAPRAGYRTDTQYFGPGTRLTVL.

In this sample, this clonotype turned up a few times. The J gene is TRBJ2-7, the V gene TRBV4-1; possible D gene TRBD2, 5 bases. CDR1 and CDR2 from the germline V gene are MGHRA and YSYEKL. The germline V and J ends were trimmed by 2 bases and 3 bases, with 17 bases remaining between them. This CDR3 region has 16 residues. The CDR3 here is CASSQQSGGFDYEQYF. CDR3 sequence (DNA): TGCGCCAGCAGCCAACAGAGCGGAGGATTCGACTACGAGCAGTACTTC.

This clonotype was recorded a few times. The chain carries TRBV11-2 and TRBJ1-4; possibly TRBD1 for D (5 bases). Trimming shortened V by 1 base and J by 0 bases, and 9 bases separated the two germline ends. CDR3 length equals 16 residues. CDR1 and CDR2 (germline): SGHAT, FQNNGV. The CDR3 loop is CASSLVRGSTNEKLFF. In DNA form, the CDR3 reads TGTGCCAGCAGCTTAGTCCGGGGCTCAACTAATGAAAAACTGTTTTTT.